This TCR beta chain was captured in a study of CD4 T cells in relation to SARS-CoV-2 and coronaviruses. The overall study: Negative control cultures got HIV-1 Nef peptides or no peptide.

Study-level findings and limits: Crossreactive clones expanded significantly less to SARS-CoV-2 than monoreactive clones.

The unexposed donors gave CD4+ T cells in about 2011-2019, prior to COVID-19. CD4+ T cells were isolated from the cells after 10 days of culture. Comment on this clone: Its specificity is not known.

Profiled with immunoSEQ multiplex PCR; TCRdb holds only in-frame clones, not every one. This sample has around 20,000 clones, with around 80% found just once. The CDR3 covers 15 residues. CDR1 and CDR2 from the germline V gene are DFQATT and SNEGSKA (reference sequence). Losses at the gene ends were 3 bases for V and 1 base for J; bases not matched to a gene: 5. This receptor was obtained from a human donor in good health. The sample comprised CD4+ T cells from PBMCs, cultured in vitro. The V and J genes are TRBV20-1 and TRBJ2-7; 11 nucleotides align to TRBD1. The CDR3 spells CSASLRDRGSYEQYF. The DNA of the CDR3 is TGCAGTGCTAGTCTCCGGGACAGGGGGTCCTACGAGCAGTACTTC.